The clone carrying this T cell receptor beta chain was recorded at least ten times. Antigen: not known. These data originate in a study of prognosis after radiotherapy for stage I lung cancer. Germline CDR1 is SNHLY and CDR2 is FYNNEI. The V gene end was trimmed by 8 bases and the J gene end by 8 bases; junction bases not matched to a gene: 8. The CDR3 spans 12 residues. Study observations and caveats: The authors reported that TRBV and TRBJ gene usage differed between patients with and without metastases. Determination of whether the expanded TCR clones were tumor-specific was not performed.

Among the patients, all were node-negative on CT and PET/CT, and none had received prior chemotherapy or radiotherapy or had other malignancies. Using two-round multiplex PCR, the authors amplified TCR beta CDR3 from genomic DNA. Amplification in first-round PCR relied on primers specific to each TRBV and TRBJ gene. One entry per CDR3 protein, called by TCRdb with MiXCR from the multiplex PCR reads. This table has 20,000 to 25,000 distinct CDR3 sequences, under 45% appearing once. This receptor was obtained from a donor of 50 years or more with non-small cell lung cancer. The sequencing used PBMCs, collected before or after stereotactic body radiation therapy (not recorded which). The chain recombines TRBV2 with TRBJ1-1; 7 nucleotides align to TRBD1. CDR3 in DNA: TGTGCCAGCTACGGGCCACAGGGGGAAGCTTTCTTT. Its translation: CASYGPQGEAFF.